The rows below give T cell receptor beta chains drawn from one sample of a study of blood T cell repertoires in COVID-19. The repertoire was sequenced with immunoSEQ multiplex PCR; TCRdb's copy has only in-frame clones and lacks some. This table has approximately 120,000 clones, 70% to 90% appearing once. Sequenced input: peripheral blood. The receptors were gathered from a woman in her forties or fifties with acute or convalescent COVID-19. Each CDR3 is given without its conserved first and last residue. Clone size is not always given. Where it is, it says once, few, many or a class for expanded clones.

clone_size,v_call,j_call,cdr3_length,cdr3_aa
-,TRBV27,TRBJ2-1,12,ASSGTSDYNEQF
-,TRBV2,TRBJ2-3,15,ASSEGGDRAYADTQY
-,TRBV18,TRBJ1-1,13,ASSPGTGRNTEAF
-,TRBV6-5,TRBJ1-2,14,ASSYSVMETDYGYT
-,TRBV25-1,TRBJ1-1,11,ASLNLGNTEAF
-,TRBV2,TRBJ2-7,12,ASSGQGLSYEQY
-,TRBV10-3,TRBJ1-2,11,AISPQRDYGYT
few,TRBV25-1,TRBJ2-3,14,ASSERLAGYTDTQY
-,TRBV5-1,TRBJ1-3,13,ASRPTGISGNTIY
-,TRBV30,TRBJ1-6,11,AWAPGKNSPLH